A selection of T cell receptor beta chains follows, all from one sample in a study of T cell changes during pregnancy in multiple sclerosis. TCRdb keeps only in-frame clones here, not all; method: immunoSEQ multiplex PCR. The repertoire holds 80,000 to 130,000 clones, 94% seen once, with over 0.8% in the top ten. This material consisted of peripheral blood, taken before pregnancy. These receptors came from a female donor with multiple sclerosis, enrolled in a pregnancy study. Each CDR3 is given with its conserved first and last residue. Each record gives: V gene, J gene, D gene, clone size, CDR3 DNA, CDR3 protein. D genes are given only for firm matches. Not all rows give a size; the values are once, few, many and, for expanded clones, a class.

>TRBV5-1|TRBJ2-7|TRBD2|-
TGCGCCAGCAGCTTGGATGGGGGGGACTACGAGCAGTACTTC
CASSLDGGDYEQYF
>TRBV5-5|TRBJ1-5|-|-
TGTGCCAGCAGCTTGGACTCGGGGCCCCAGCATTTT
CASSLDSGPQHF
>TRBV15|TRBJ2-2|TRBD2|-
TGTGCCACCAGCAGAGAAATAGCGGGAGACGGTATGGGCGGGGAGCTGTTTTTT
CATSREIAGDGMGGELFF
>TRBV28|TRBJ2-3|TRBD2|-
TGTGCCAGCAGTCCGACTAGCGGGAGAGGTTATGGCACAGATACGCAGTATTTT
CASSPTSGRGYGTDTQYF
>TRBV7-8|TRBJ2-7|-|-
TGTGCCAGCAGCTTAGGTATCCGGGGGAGCTCCTACGAGCAGTACTTC
CASSLGIRGSSYEQYF
>TRBV30|TRBJ2-1|TRBD2|-
TGTGCCTGGAGACGACTAGCGGGAGGGCCTTTGGATGAGCAGTTCTTC
CAWRRLAGGPLDEQFF
>TRBV30|TRBJ1-5|TRBD1|once
TGTGCCTGGAGTTCGGGACAGGTCGGTGGTCAGCCCCAGCATTTT
CAWSSGQVGGQPQHF
>TRBV27|TRBJ2-7|TRBD2|-
TGTGCCAGCAGTCCTGGGACTAGCGGGATACGTTACGAGCAGTACTTC
CASSPGTSGIRYEQYF
>TRBV7-8|TRBJ2-3|TRBD2|-
TGTGCCAGCAGCCCGCTAGCGGGAGATACAGATACGCAGTATTTT
CASSPLAGDTDTQYF
>TRBV19|TRBJ2-1|TRBD2|-
TGTGCCAGTAGTACGAGGGTGGGGGGACTAGCGGGAGCGGACGAATACAATGAGCAGTTCTTC
CASSTRVGGLAGADEYNEQFF
>TRBV12-5|TRBJ1-1|-|-
TGTGCTAGTGGTTTCGGGACTGAAGCTTTCTTT
CASGFGTEAFF
>TRBV27|TRBJ1-1|-|-
TGTGCCAGCAGTTTGTCGGAGAATTTGAACACTGAAGCTTTCTTT
CASSLSENLNTEAFF
>TRBV6-5|TRBJ2-5|-|-
TGTGCCAGCAGTTACTCCAGGGGTCAAGAGACCCAGTACTTC
CASSYSRGQETQYF
>TRBV7-6|TRBJ2-7|TRBD2|-
TGTGCCAGCAGCTTAGAGGCCCCCCCTAGCGGGAGGTTCAAGCAGTACTTC
CASSLEAPPSGRFKQYF
>TRBV7-9|TRBJ1-2|TRBD1|-
TGTGCCAGCAGCTTATCCGACAGGGTCGGTGGCTACACCTTC
CASSLSDRVGGYTF
>TRBV19|TRBJ2-5|TRBD2|-
TGTGCCAGTACAAAAAGACTCGCGGGAGGGCAAGAGACCCAGTACTTC
CASTKRLAGGQETQYF
>TRBV5-1|TRBJ2-1|TRBD1|-
TGCGCCAGCAGCTCGTACCGGACAGGGATCTACAATGAGCAGTTCTTC
CASSSYRTGIYNEQFF